What follows are 2 T cell receptor beta chains derived from one specimen sequenced in a study of CD8 T cells in ankylosing spondylitis. Study findings and constraints: About 8 highly homologous variants made up a TCR beta motif, and this motif appeared characteristic of ankylosing spondylitis blood.

No cognate antigen is known for these TCRs. TCRdb reprocessed the 5' RACE reads with MiXCR, giving one entry per CDR3 protein. The sample lists roughly 370,000 distinct CDR3 sequences, around 20% seen once, with approximately 15% in the top ten. Sequencing was performed on blood, either unsorted or a sorted T cell fraction (not recorded which). These receptor sequences come from a male donor with ankylosing spondylitis.

J is TRBJ1-2 and V is TRBV18; no clear D gene. Germline CDR1 reads KGHSH; CDR2 reads LQKENI. The V end was cut by 2 bases, the J end by 4 bases, with 11 bases between. This CDR3 has 14 amino acids. The CDR3 region is CASSPGVDPYGYTF. The CDR3 DNA is TGTGCCAGCTCACCAGGCGTCGACCCCTATGGCTACACCTTC.

This clonotype was observed once. A read error may produce the germline difference seen at one junction end. The chain links TRBV6-2 or TRBV6-3 to TRBJ2-6; D may be TRBD1 or TRBD2 (5 bases each). The CDR3 is 18 amino acids. The germline V gene has CDR1 MNHEY and CDR2 SVGEGT. CDR3 sequence (DNA): TGTGTCAGCAGTTACTCGCCAGGGAGTTCCCCTGGGGCCAACGTCCTGACTTTC. Translation: CVSSYSPGSSPGANVLTF.